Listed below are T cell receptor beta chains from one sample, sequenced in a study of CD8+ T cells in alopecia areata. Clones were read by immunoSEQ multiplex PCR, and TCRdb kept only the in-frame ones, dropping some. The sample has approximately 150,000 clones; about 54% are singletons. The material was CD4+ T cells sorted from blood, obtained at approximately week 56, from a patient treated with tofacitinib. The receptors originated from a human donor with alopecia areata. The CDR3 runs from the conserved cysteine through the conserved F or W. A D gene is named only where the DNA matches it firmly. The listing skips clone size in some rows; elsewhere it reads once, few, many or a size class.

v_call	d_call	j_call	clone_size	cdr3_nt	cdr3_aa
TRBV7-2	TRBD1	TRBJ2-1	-	TGTGCCACCAGTGACAGCGGACAGGGGGACAGGGATGAGCAGTTCTTC	CATSDSGQGDRDEQFF
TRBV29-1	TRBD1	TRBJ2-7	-	TGCAGCGTTCGTGTGTCGGACAGGTACGAGCAGTACTTC	CSVRVSDRYEQYF
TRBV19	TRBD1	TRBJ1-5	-	TGTGCCAGTAGTATAGAGGGGACAGGGAACCGGCCCCAGCATTTT	CASSIEGTGNRPQHF
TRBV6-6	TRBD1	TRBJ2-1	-	TGTGCCAGCAGAAACCCTGGACAGGGAATTTTCGATGAGCAGTTCTTC	CASRNPGQGIFDEQFF
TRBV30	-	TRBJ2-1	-	TGTGCCTGGGGGCAGGGCCCCTACAATGAGCAGTTCTTC	CAWGQGPYNEQFF
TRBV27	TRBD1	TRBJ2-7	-	TGTGCCAGCAGCCCGACAGGGACGGTCTCGGAGCAGTACTTC	CASSPTGTVSEQYF
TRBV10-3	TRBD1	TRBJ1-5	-	TGTGCCATCAGTGAGCCAGGGGGTCAGCCCCAGCATTTT	CAISEPGGQPQHF
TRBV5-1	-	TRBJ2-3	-	TGCGCCAGCAGCTTGGGACAGGCGACAACAGATACGCAGTATTTT	CASSLGQATTDTQYF
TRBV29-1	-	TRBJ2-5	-	TGCAGCGTTGAACCCCAACGGGGGCGGAGGGGAGAGACCCAGTACTTC	CSVEPQRGRRGETQYF
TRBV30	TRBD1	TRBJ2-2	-	TGTGCCTGGAAGCAGGGGGCGAACACCGGGGAGCTGTTTTTT	CAWKQGANTGELFF
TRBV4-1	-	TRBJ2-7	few	TGCGCCAGCAGCCAAGGACTTGTGGGGCCCACCTACGAGCAGTACTTC	CASSQGLVGPTYEQYF
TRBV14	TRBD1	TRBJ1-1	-	TGTGCCAGCAGCCTCGACAGGGTCACTGAAGCTTTCTTT	CASSLDRVTEAFF
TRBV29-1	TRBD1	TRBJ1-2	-	TGCAGCGTGGAGATCACGGGGCAGGGGGAAGGCTACACCTTC	CSVEITGQGEGYTF
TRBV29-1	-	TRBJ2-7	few	TGCAGCGTTGGAGGGACTCTAACCTACGAGCAGTACTTC	CSVGGTLTYEQYF
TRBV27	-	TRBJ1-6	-	TGTGCCAGCAGTTTCAGGGGAAGGAATAATTCACCCCTCCACTTT	CASSFRGRNNSPLHF
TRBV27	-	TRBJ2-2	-	TGTGCCAGCAGGCTTCTGGGACCTACCGGGGAGCTGTTTTTT	CASRLLGPTGELFF
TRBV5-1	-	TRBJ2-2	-	TGCGCCAGCAGCCCCAGTAAGGCGAACACCGGGGAGCTGTTTTTT	CASSPSKANTGELFF
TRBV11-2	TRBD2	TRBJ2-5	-	TGTGCCAGCAGCTTAGATCGGGGGGATGTGGAGACCCAGTACTTC	CASSLDRGDVETQYF
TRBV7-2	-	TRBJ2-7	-	TGTGCCAGCGGGGGCCCTGGGTCCTACGAGCAGTACTTC	CASGGPGSYEQYF
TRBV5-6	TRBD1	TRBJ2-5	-	TGTGCCAGCAGCGTGACAGGGAACCAAGAGACCCAGTACTTC	CASSVTGNQETQYF
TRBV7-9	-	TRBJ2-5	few	TGTGCCAGCAGCTTACCCCTCGCAGGGCTAGAGACCCAGTACTTC	CASSLPLAGLETQYF
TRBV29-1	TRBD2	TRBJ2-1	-	TGCAGCGTTGAAGATGGCGGGGGGCCCCTCAATGAGCAGTTCTTC	CSVEDGGGPLNEQFF
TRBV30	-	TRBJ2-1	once	TGTGCCTGGAGTCGTTCTGGGGGAGTGGATCAGTTCTTC	CAWSRSGGVDQFF
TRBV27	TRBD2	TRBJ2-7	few	TGTGCCAGCAGTTTAGGGACTAGCGGCGTCGAGCAGTACTTC	CASSLGTSGVEQYF
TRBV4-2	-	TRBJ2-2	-	TGTGCCAGCAGCCAAGGGGTTACCGGGGAGCTGTTTTTT	CASSQGVTGELFF
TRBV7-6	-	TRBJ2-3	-	TGTGCCAGCAGTCGGAACACAGATACGCAGTATTTT	CASSRNTDTQYF
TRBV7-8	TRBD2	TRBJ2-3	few	TGTGCCAGCAGCGTCAGCGGGGGGATGGTAGATACGCAGTATTTT	CASSVSGGMVDTQYF
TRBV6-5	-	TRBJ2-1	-	TGTGCCAGCAGGGACAGCTCCCTAGGTGAGCAGTTCTTC	CASRDSSLGEQFF
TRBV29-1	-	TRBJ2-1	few	TGCAGCGTTGGCGACAGATACAATGAGCAGTTCTTC	CSVGDRYNEQFF
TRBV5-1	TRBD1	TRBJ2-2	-	TGCGCCAGCAGCCAGCACGACAGGGGCGCGAACACCGGGGAGCTGTTTTTT	CASSQHDRGANTGELFF
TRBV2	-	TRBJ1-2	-	TGTGCCAGCAGTCAACAGGCAAACTATGGCTACACCTTC	CASSQQANYGYTF
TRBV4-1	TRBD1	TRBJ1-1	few	TGCGCCAGCAGGGGACAGGGCTACACTGAAGCTTTCTTT	CASRGQGYTEAFF
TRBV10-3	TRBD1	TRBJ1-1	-	TGTGCCATCAGGCTGGACAGGCAAACAACAGCTTTCTTT	CAIRLDRQTTAFF
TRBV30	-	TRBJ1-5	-	TGTGCCTGGAGTGTACGCAGCAATCAGCCCCAGCATTTT	CAWSVRSNQPQHF
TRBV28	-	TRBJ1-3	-	TGTGCCAGCAGATCGGCCGCGGGAAATGGAAACACCATATATTTT	CASRSAAGNGNTIYF
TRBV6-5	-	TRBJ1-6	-	TGTGCCAGCAGTCCCCGGGTCTCTTCACCCCTCCACTTT	CASSPRVSSPLHF
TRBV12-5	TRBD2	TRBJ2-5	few	TGTGCTAGTGGTTTGAGCGGGAGCCAAGAGACCCAGTACTTC	CASGLSGSQETQYF
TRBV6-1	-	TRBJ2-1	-	TGTGCCAGCAGTGAGTTCGGCGCTGGTGAGCAGTTCTTC	CASSEFGAGEQFF
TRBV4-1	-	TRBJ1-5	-	TGCGCCAGCAGCCAAGATGGGGGGGCGGTTAATCAGCCCCAGCATTTT	CASSQDGGAVNQPQHF
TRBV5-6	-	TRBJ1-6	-	TGTGCCAGCAGCCCTGGACGGTGGAGCCCCCTCCACTTT	CASSPGRWSPLHF
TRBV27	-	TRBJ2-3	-	TGTGCCAGCAGTTCCCAGGGAGCAGCAAATACGCAGTATTTT	CASSSQGAANTQYF
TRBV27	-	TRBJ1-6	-	TGTGCCAGCAGTTACGGGCCACACGGGAATTCACCCCTCCACTTT	CASSYGPHGNSPLHF